The next 17 T cell receptor beta chains were all read from a single sample in a study of blood T cell repertoires in COVID-19. Assay used: immunoSEQ multiplex PCR; TCRdb lists only in-frame clones, some missing. The sample has around 250,000 clones, roughly 90% seen once. The specimen sequenced was peripheral blood. The origin of the receptors is a man aged 25-45 years who had recovered from COVID-19.

The V and J genes are TRBV21-1 and TRBJ2-2; TRBD1, the table's D call, lacks a check against the DNA. TRBV21-1 is assigned pseudogene status. The CDR3 is 16 residues long. Written as DNA, the CDR3 is TGTGCCAGCAGCGGCGTGGTAGGGGGGAACACCGGGGAGCTGTTTTTT. It codes for CASSGVVGGNTGELFF.

The gene calls are TRBV6-2 or TRBV6-3 and TRBJ2-3; 11 nucleotides agree with TRBD2. V shed 0 bases and J 0 bases; nucleotides not matched to a gene: 5. The CDR3 totals 18 residues. Germline CDR1 MNHEY, CDR2 SVGEGT. CDR3 sequence reads: CASSYSSSGGPSTDTQYF. For the CDR3, the DNA is TGTGCCAGCAGTTACTCGTCTAGCGGGGGGCCTAGCACAGATACGCAGTATTTT.

This chain connects TRBV7-6 to TRBJ2-1; the D is unclear. The CDR3 loop spans 13 amino acids. Germline lookup yields CDR1 SGHVS and CDR2 FNYEAQ. Deletions cut 8 bases from V and 3 bases from J, with 11 bases between. CDR3 in amino acids: CASGSSVYNEQFF. DNA of the CDR3: TGTGCCAGCGGCTCGTCGGTCTACAATGAGCAGTTCTTC.

The rearrangement links TRBV6-4 to TRBJ2-2; 7 bases are a match to TRBD1. The CDR3 is 13 residues long. V lost 3 bases to trimming and J lost 6 bases; unmatched junction nucleotides: 1. The germline gives CDR1 MRHNA, CDR2 SNTAGT. CDR3 sequence reads: CASSEDRAGELFF. In DNA form, the CDR3 reads TGTGCCAGCAGTGAAGACAGGGCCGGGGAGCTGTTTTTT.

The J gene is TRBJ1-2, the V gene TRBV30, with D hard to call. Trimming removed 4 bases from V and 6 bases from J, with 12 bases in between. The germline V gene encodes CDR1 GTSNPN and CDR2 SVGIG (reference sequence). The CDR3 runs to 12 residues. The DNA of the CDR3 is TGTGCCTGGAATATAGTAGGAGATGGCTACACCTTC. This codes for CAWNIVGDGYTF.

This clone was recorded only once. This chain uses TRBV7-2 with TRBJ1-1; the D gene is possibly TRBD1 (6 bases). Germline V gives CDR1 SGHTA, CDR2 FQGNSA. V was clipped by 1 base and J by 3 bases, with 12 bases between them. CDR3 length equals 15 residues. The CDR3: CASSLGGRGYTEAFF. CDR3 in DNA: TGTGCCAGCAGCTTAGGAGGCAGGGGATACACTGAAGCTTTCTTT.

The chain joins TRBV9 to TRBJ1-1, with a possible D match to TRBD1 (6 bases). The CDR3 is 12 residues long. V was pared by 1 base and J by 9 bases, with 10 bases between. CDR1 is SGDLS and CDR2 is YYNGEE in the germline V gene. Here the CDR3 reads CASSVITGQAFF. As DNA, the CDR3 is TGTGCCAGCAGCGTAATTACAGGGCAAGCTTTCTTT.

This chain joins TRBV5-4 and TRBJ2-1; no firm D call. CDR3 length: 12 residues. CDR1 SGHNT and CDR2 YYREEE come from the germline V gene (reference sequence). V was pared by 5 bases and J by 11 bases, with 14 bases between. Written as DNA, the CDR3 is TGTGCCAGCAGAAGAGAGGATAATCAGCAGTTCTTC. It encodes CASRREDNQQFF. Variable domain in full (rest from reference TRBV5-4 and TRBJ2-1): ETGVTQSPTHLIKTRGQQVTLRCSSQSGHNTVSWYQQALGQGPQFIFQYYREEENGRGNFPPRFSGLQFPNYSSELNVNALELDDSALYLCASRREDNQQFFGPGTRLTVL.

This chain links TRBV20-1 with TRBJ2-1, with TRBD2 identical over 7 bases. This CDR3 is built from 14 residues. Germline V CDR1 and CDR2: DFQATT, SNEGSKA (reference sequence). V was clipped by 3 bases and J by 6 bases; unmatched bases: 8. The CDR3 coding sequence is TGCAGTGCTAGTTGGGGAGGGCCGGGCAATGAGCAGTTCTTC. Its translation: CSASWGGPGNEQFF.

The chain uses TRBV18 and TRBJ2-3; no definite D call. From germline, CDR1 is KGHSH and CDR2 LQKENI. With 2 bases removed from V and 2 bases from J, the gap between germline ends came to 8 bases. CDR3 length: 14 residues. CDR3 protein: CASSPGLNTDTQYF. CDR3 nucleotides: TGTGCCAGCTCACCAGGGCTAAACACAGATACGCAGTATTTT.

Turning to this clone: Other DNA sequences from this sample encode an identical CDR3 as well. This chain links TRBV6-5 with TRBJ1-2, with 7 nucleotides matching TRBD1. The CDR3 sequence is 12 residues long. Trimming at V came to 6 bases and at J to 4 bases, leaving 2 bases not matched to a gene. In germline, CDR1 is MNHEY, CDR2 SVGAGI. CDR3 region: CASRAGGYGYTF. CDR3 bases: TGTGCCAGCAGGGCAGGGGGCTATGGCTACACCTTC.

This sequence joins TRBV5-5 and TRBJ1-4; D is unclear. Germline loops: CDR1 SGHKS, CDR2 YYEKEE (reference sequence). The CDR3 spans 15 residues. V was clipped by 4 bases and J by 3 bases, with 13 bases between them. CDR3 nucleotide sequence: TGTGCCAGCAGCGCCCCCCCTATGGCTAATGAAAAACTGTTTTTT. It codes for CASSAPPMANEKLFF. Based on the CDR3 plus reference TRBV5-5 and TRBJ1-4, the full variable domain is DAGVTQSPTHLIKTRGQQVTLRCSPISGHKSVSWYQQVLGQGPQFIFQYYEKEERGRGNFPDRFSARQFPNYSSELNVNALLLGDSALYLCASSAPPMANEKLFFGSGTQLSVL.

The chain links TRBV7-9 to TRBJ1-3; D ambiguous. The V gene's germline CDR1 is SEHNR and CDR2 FQNEAQ (reference sequence). The CDR3 is 16 amino acids. The V end was cut by 4 bases, the J end by 1 base, with 14 bases between. This CDR3 is CASSSNEGPSGNTIYF. The CDR3, as DNA: TGTGCCAGCAGCTCAAACGAGGGTCCTTCTGGAAACACCATATATTTT. The variable domain in full, with the rest retrieved from reference TRBV7-9 and TRBJ1-3, is DTGVSQNPRHKITKRGQNVTFRCDPISEHNRLYWYRQTLGQGPEFLTYFQNEAQLEKSRLLSDRFSAERPKGSFSTLEIQRTEQGDSAMYLCASSSNEGPSGNTIYFGEGSWLTVV.

V is TRBV7-9 and J is TRBJ2-5; the match to TRBD2 covers 7 bases. This CDR3 has 13 residues. Germline V gene lookup returns CDR1 SEHNR and CDR2 FQNEAQ (reference sequence). V was clipped by 4 bases and J by 5 bases; unmatched bases: 4. The CDR3 loop reads CASSWGREETQYF. In DNA form, the CDR3 reads TGTGCCAGCAGCTGGGGGAGGGAGGAGACCCAGTACTTC.

The chain combines TRBV6-5 with TRBJ1-5; 7 bases match TRBD1. Germline V gene data show CDR1 as MNHEY and CDR2 as SVGAGI. This CDR3 spans 13 amino acids. Unmatched junction bases numbered 2, after V lost 5 bases and J lost 4 bases. The DNA for the CDR3 is TGTGCCAGCAGTATACAGGGGAATCAGCCCCAGCATTTT. This gives the protein CASSIQGNQPQHF.

This chain links TRBV4-3 with TRBJ2-2; D is unresolved. Germline CDR1 and CDR2: LGHNA and YSLEER. The CDR3 has 17 residues. V gave up 0 bases and J gave up 6 bases, with 17 bases separating them. The CDR3 is CASSQESPLTRAGELFF. CDR3 DNA sequence: TGCGCCAGCAGCCAAGAAAGTCCTCTTACCCGGGCCGGGGAGCTGTTTTTT.

The chain combines TRBV6-4 with TRBJ1-1; TRBD1 might be the D (6 bases). The V gene lost 3 bases and the J gene lost 1 base, with 9 bases spanning the gap. Germline CDR1 reads MRHNA; CDR2 reads SNTAGT. The CDR3 loop spans 14 amino acids. CDR3 DNA: TGTGCCAGCAGTGAGGGCAGGGGGAACACTGAAGCTTTCTTT. Translating it yields CASSEGRGNTEAFF.